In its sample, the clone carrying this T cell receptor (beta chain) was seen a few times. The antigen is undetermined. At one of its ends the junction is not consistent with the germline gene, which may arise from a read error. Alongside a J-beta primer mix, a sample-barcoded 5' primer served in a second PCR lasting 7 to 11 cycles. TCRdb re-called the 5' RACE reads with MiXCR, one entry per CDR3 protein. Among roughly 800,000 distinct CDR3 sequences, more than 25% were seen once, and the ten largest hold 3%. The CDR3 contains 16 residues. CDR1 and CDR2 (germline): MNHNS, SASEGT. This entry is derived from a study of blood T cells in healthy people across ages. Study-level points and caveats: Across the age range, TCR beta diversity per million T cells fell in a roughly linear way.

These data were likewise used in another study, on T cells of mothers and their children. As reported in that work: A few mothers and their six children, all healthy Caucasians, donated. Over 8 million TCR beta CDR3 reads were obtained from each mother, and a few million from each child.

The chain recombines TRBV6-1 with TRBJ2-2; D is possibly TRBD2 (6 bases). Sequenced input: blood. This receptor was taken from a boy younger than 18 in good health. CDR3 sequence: CASRAMGGLVTGELFF. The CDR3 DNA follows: TGTGCCAGCAGGGCCATGGGGGGTCTCGTGACCGGGGAACTGTTTTTT.